The clone carrying this T cell receptor beta chain showed up just a few times. Sequencing was performed with immunoSEQ multiplex PCR; in TCRdb, only in-frame clones are kept and a portion is missing. The top ten clones hold 13% of a sample with about 120,000 clones, roughly nine tenths of them seen once. This entry comes from a study of PD-1 blockade in mismatch repair-deficient tumors. The receptor's source is an adult with mismatch repair-deficient cancer. The source was peripheral blood, collected 44 weeks after starting pembrolizumab.

The DNA of the CDR3 is TGCGCCAGCGAAACAAGGGGGGCCCCCTACGAGCAGTACTTC. Amino acid sequence: CASETRGAPYEQYF. This rearrangement joins TRBV10-1 to TRBJ2-7; D is tentatively TRBD1 or TRBD2 (6 bases each). Germline CDR1 is WNHNN and CDR2 is SYGVQD (reference sequence). V lost 8 bases and J 2 bases, leaving 16 bases between the germline ends. CDR3 length: 14 residues.